The entry below gives a single T cell receptor (beta chain) sequence along with its context. This sample was taken from a study of blood T cell repertoires in COVID-19. Study at large: Sites in the United States, Italy and Spain provided acute and convalescent COVID-19 samples. PBMCs, B-cell-depleted T cells, or T cells were the source of the cDNA or gDNA that made up the material.

V gave up 1 base and J gave up 6 bases, with 9 bases separating them. There are 14 residues in the CDR3. CDR1 is SEHNR, CDR2 FQNEAQ, per germline (reference sequence). As originally analysed: Amplification of reference gene primers provided the estimated nucleated cell counts. The assay was immunoSEQ multiplex PCR, and TCRdb's table has in-frame clones only and misses some. V and J calls and clone size follow that table, whereas D and trimming were derived from the DNA. The sample includes 200,000 to 250,000 clones, approximately 90% of them seen just once. The rearrangement joins TRBV7-9 to TRBJ1-4; D not certain. This receptor was identified in a man between 65 and 79 years old with acute or convalescent COVID-19. The source material was peripheral blood. CDR3 coding DNA: TGTGCCAGCAGCTTAGGGGCAGAGTATGAAAAACTGTTTTTT. Protein product: CASSLGAEYEKLFF.